Included here is one TCR beta chain sequence, with context. Its target is unknown. TCRdb's table, derived via immunoSEQ multiplex PCR, lists solely in-frame clones and lacks some. The sample yields 50,000 to 65,000 clones, approximately 86% seen once. This sample is part of a study of T cell responses to AZD1222 COVID-19 vaccine. Study findings and constraints: Dominant at 160-218 and 743-854, vaccine-associated CD4 TCRs also spanned spike. Nearly half of spike-specific TCRs reportedly target variant regions that are unmutated in the B.1.351 and B.1.1.7 variants. Most donors were white British and more were female, and clonal diversity was possibly underestimated.

Germline values: CDR1 MDHEN, CDR2 SYDVKM. Trimming cost V 1 base and J 2 bases, with 11 bases left between them. The CDR3 spans 15 residues. Sequencing was performed on peripheral blood, taken 28 days after the second AZD1222 dose. The TCR sequence derives from an adult who received the AZD1222 COVID-19 vaccine. The chain joins TRBV28 to TRBJ2-5; maybe TRBD2 (5 bases). The CDR3 protein is CASSLLTGRQETQYF. CDR3 DNA sequence: TGTGCCAGCAGTTTATTGACGGGGAGACAAGAGACCCAGTACTTC.